This T cell receptor (beta chain) derives from a study of T cell repertoires in cytomegalovirus infection. On the study more broadly: Indications came from public TCR beta signatures; they pointed to CMV infection and to a matching HLA type.

TCRdb called the reads again in MiXCR, with one record for every CDR3 protein. The data hold about 500,000 distinct CDR3 sequences, with 30% to 40% observed a single time. Study-level findings and limits: Carriers of CMV and the relevant HLA type were discriminated by public TCR beta frequency.

In its sample, this clonotype was seen once. Its antigen is not identified. The sample in question was cultured PBMCs, obtained from culture after CMV antigen stimulation. The receptor comes from a human donor in good health (CMV status not recorded). Some clones in this sample may be carry-over from other donors' samples.

DNA for the CDR3: TGTGCCAGCAGTCAGGATATGGATCAGCCCCAGCATTTT. It specifies CASSQDMDQPQHF. This sequence joins TRBV2 and TRBJ1-5; D is uncertain. The CDR3 spans 13 residues. The germline gives CDR1 SNHLY, CDR2 FYNNEI. Trimming stripped 5 bases from V and 5 bases from J, with 10 bases between.